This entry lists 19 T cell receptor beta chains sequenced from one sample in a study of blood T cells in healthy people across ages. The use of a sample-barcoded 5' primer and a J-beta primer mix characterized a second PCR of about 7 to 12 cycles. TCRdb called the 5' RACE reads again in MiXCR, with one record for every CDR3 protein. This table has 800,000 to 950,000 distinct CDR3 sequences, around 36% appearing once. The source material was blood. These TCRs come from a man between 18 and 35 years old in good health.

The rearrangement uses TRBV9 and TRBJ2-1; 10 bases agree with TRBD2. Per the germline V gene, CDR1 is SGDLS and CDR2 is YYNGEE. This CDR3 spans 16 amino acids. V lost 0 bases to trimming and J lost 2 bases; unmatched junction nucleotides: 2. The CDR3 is CASSVAGLATYNEQFF. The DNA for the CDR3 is TGTGCCAGCAGCGTAGCGGGACTAGCGACCTACAATGAGCAGTTCTTC.

Here the CDR3 reads CASSQRQDTQYF. Here the CDR3 DNA reads TGTGCCAGCAGTCAACGGCAGGATACGCAGTATTTT. The chain combines TRBV6-1 with TRBJ2-3; D uncertain. Trimming took 5 bases from V and 6 from J, leaving 9 bases between them. This CDR3 has 12 residues. CDR1 and CDR2 from the germline V gene are MNHNS and SASEGT.

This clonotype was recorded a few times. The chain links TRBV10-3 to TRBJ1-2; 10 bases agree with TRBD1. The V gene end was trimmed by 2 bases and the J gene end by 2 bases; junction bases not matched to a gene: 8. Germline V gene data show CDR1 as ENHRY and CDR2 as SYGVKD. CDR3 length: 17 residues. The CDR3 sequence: CAISEPGQGFANYGYTF. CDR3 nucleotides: TGTGCCATCAGTGAGCCGGGACAGGGGTTTGCCAACTATGGCTACACCTTC.

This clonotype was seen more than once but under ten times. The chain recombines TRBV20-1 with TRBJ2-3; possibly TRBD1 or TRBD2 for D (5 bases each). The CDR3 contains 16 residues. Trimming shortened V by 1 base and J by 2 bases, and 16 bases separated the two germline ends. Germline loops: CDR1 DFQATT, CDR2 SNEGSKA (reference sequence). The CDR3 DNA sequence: TGCAGTGCTAGAGGGGGCCCAAGCGGATACACAGATACGCAGTATTTT. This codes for CSARGGPSGYTDTQYF.

The CDR3 bases are TGTGCCAGCACCTCGGGACAGGGAGCATACAATGAGCAGTTCTTC. Translating gives CASTSGQGAYNEQFF. This chain links TRBV7-9 with TRBJ2-1; 9 bases are a match to TRBD1. The CDR3 loop spans 15 amino acids. The V gene's germline CDR1 is SEHNR and CDR2 FQNEAQ (reference sequence). The V and J ends lost 7 bases and 4 bases, in that order; junction bases with no gene match: 8. Based on the CDR3 plus reference TRBV7-9 and TRBJ2-1, the full variable domain is DTGVSQNPRHKITKRGQNVTFRCDPISEHNRLYWYRQTLGQGPEFLTYFQNEAQLEKSRLLSDRFSAERPKGSFSTLEIQRTEQGDSAMYLCASTSGQGAYNEQFFGPGTRLTVL.

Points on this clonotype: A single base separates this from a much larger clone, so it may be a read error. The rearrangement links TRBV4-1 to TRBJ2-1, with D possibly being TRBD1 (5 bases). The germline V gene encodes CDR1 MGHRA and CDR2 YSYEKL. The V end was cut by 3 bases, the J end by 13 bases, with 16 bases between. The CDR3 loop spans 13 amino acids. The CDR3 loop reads CASSQTVQETQFF. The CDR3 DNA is TGCGCCAGCAGCCAGACAGTCCAAGAGACCCAGTTCTTC.

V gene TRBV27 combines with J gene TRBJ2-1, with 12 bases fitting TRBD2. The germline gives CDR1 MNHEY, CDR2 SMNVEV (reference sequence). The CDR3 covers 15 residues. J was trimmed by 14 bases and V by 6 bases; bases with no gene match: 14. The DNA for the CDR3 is TGTGCCAGCAGGCACGCTAGCGGGGGGGCCGGTGGTGAGTTCTTC. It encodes CASRHASGGAGGEFF.

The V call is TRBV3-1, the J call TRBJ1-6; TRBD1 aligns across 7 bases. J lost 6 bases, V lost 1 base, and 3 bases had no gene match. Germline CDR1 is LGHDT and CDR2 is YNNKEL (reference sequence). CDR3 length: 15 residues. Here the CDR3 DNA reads TGTGCCAGCAGCCAAGGAGACAGGGCTAATTCACCCCTCCACTTT. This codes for CASSQGDRANSPLHF.

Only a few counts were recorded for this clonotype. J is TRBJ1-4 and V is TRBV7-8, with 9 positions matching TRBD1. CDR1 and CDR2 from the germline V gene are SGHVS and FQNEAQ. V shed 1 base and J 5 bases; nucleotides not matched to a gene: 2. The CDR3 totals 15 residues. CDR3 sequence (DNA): TGTGCCAGCAGCTTAGACGGGACAGGGAATGAAAAACTGTTTTTT. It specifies CASSLDGTGNEKLFF.

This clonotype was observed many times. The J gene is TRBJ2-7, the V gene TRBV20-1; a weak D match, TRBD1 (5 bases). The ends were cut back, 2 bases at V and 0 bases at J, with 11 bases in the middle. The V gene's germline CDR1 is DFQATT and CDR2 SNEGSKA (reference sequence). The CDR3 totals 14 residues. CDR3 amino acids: CSARSGMGSYEQYF. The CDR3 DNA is TGCAGTGCTAGATCAGGGATGGGCTCCTACGAGCAGTACTTC.

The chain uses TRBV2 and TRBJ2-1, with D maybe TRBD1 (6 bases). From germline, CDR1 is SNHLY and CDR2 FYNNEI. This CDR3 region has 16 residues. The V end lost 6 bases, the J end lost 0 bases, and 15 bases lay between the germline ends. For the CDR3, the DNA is TGTGCCAGCAGATCCAGGGGCCGCAGCTCCTACAATGAGCAGTTCTTC. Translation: CASRSRGRSSYNEQFF. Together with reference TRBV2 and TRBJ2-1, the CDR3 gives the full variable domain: EPEVTQTPSHQVTQMGQEVILRCVPISNHLYFYWYRQILGQKVEFLVSFYNNEISEKSEIFDDQFSVERPDGSNFTLKIRSTKLEDSAMYFCASRSRGRSSYNEQFFGPGTRLTVL.

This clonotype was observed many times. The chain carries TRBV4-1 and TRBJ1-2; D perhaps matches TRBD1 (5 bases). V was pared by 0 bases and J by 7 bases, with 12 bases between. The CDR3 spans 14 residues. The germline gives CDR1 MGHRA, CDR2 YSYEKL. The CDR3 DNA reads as TGCGCCAGCAGCCAAGATCGGAAGGGGCTTGGCTACACCTTC. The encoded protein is CASSQDRKGLGYTF.

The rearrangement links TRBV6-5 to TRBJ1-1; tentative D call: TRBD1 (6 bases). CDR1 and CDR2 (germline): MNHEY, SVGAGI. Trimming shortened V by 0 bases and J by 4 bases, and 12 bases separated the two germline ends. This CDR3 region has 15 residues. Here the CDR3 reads CASSYSTGSTTEAFF. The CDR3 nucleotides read TGTGCCAGCAGTTACTCAACAGGGTCGACCACTGAAGCTTTCTTT.

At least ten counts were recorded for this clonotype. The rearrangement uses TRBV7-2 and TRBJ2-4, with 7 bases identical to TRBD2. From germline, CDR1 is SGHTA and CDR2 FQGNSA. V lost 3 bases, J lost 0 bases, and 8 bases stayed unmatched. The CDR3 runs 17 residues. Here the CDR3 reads CASSFSAGVLAKNIQYF. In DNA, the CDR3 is TGTGCCAGCAGCTTTAGTGCGGGGGTACTAGCCAAAAACATTCAGTACTTC. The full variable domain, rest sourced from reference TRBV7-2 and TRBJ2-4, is GAGVSQSPSNKVTEKGKDVELRCDPISGHTALYWYRQSLGQGLEFLIYFQGNSAPDKSGLPSDRFSAERTGGSVSTLTIQRTQQEDSAVYLCASSFSAGVLAKNIQYFGAGTRLSVL.

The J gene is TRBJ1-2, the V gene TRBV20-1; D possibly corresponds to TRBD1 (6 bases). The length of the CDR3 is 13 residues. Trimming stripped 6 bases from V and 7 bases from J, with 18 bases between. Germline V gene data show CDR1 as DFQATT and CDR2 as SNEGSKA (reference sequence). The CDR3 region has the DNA TGCAGTGCGGATGGGGGGGCGCTGGGTGGCTACACCTTC. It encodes CSADGGALGGYTF.

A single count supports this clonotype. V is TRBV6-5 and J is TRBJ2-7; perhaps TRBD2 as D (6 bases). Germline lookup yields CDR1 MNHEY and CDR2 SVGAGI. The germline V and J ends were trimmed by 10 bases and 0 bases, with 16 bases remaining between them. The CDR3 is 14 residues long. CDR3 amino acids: CATLGLARSYEQYF. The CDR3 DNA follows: TGTGCCACCCTCGGGCTAGCGCGCTCCTACGAGCAGTACTTC.

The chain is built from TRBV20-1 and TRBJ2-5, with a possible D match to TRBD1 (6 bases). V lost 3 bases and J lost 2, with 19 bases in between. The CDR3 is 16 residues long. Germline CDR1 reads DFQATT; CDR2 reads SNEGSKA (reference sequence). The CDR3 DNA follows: TGCAGTGCTAGGCCCATCGGAAGGACAGTTCAAGAGACCCAGTACTTC. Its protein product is CSARPIGRTVQETQYF.

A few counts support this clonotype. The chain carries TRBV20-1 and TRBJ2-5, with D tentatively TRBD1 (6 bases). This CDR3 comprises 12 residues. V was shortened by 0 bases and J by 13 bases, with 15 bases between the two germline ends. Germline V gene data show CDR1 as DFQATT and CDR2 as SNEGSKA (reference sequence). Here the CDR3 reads CSARDLTQGWYF. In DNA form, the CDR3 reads TGCAGTGCTAGAGATCTTACCCAGGGGTGGTACTTC.

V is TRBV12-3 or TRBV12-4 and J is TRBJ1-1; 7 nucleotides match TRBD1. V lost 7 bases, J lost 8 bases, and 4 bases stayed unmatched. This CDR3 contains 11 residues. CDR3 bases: TGTGCCAGCACCGACAGGGACGAAGCTTTCTTT. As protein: CASTDRDEAFF.